The present T cell receptor (beta chain) was sequenced within a study of a mutant IDH1 vaccine in newly diagnosed glioma. A remark on this clone: Its specificity is unknown.

Generated by immunoSEQ multiplex PCR, the TCRdb table keeps only in-frame clones and is missing some. This repertoire shows approximately 41,000 clones, approximately 89% found once; its top ten account for 3.5% to 4%. Germline trimming cut 7 bases from V and 4 bases from J; bases unmatched to any gene: 6. There are 15 residues in the CDR3. Germline V CDR1 and CDR2: MNHNS, SASEGT. This sample's time point: week 23, last vaccination. Each dose of the vaccine consisted of 300 ug of mutant IDH1 20-mer peptide, with topical imiquimod. The sample in question was PBMCs, obtained from a glioma patient whose treatment included an IDH1 peptide vaccine. This TCR was sampled from a man aged 45 to 65 with glioma. The V gene is TRBV6-1, the J gene TRBJ2-5; 13 positions agree with TRBD2. CDR3 nucleotides: TGTGCCAGCACTAGGACTAGCGGGAGTCGAGAGACCCAGTACTTC. It is translated as CASTRTSGSRETQYF.